This T cell receptor (beta chain) was found in a study of blood T cell repertoires in COVID-19. For the study at large: Acute-phase and convalescent COVID-19 samples originated in the United States, Italy and Spain. Sources were T cells, B-cell-depleted T cells, or PBMCs; the material itself was cDNA or gDNA.

How the authors handled the data: Estimation of nucleated cell counts was performed using reference gene primer amplification. The assay was immunoSEQ multiplex PCR, and TCRdb's table has in-frame clones only and misses some. That table furnishes V, J and clone size, whereas the DNA furnished D and trimming. The table shows tens of thousands of clones, with around 86% occurring only once. This CDR3 comprises 15 residues. The germline V gene has CDR1 LGHNA and CDR2 YSLEER. After removal of 1 base from V and 7 bases from J, the junction contained 3 bases not matched to a gene. This clone appeared many times.

The chain uses TRBV4-3 and TRBJ1-6; 8 bases align to TRBD1. The sample taken for sequencing was peripheral blood. This sequence originates from a woman over 75 with active or convalescent COVID-19. The CDR3 sequence: CASSQGTGRNSPLHF. CDR3 coding DNA: TGCGCCAGCAGCCAAGGGACAGGGCGAAATTCACCCCTCCACTTT.